The source of this T cell receptor (beta chain) is a study of OX40 agonist ivuxolimab in advanced cancers. Across the whole study: Ivuxolimab, an agonist antibody against OX40 (CD134), was given to patients. General study results and limits: No determination was made of the antigen specificity of the expanded peripheral T cells. Clones of CD4+ and CD8+ blood T cells grew by week 6 at doses of 0.1 to 3.0 mg/kg.

Produced via immunoSEQ multiplex PCR; TCRdb's table is partial and in-frame only. This table holds more than 75,000 clones, around four fifths found once. This CDR3 has 15 residues. CDR1 and CDR2 (germline): LNHNV, YYDKDF (reference sequence). V lost 0 bases and J lost 2, with 7 bases in between. A word on this clone: Its antigen is not identified.

The chain has TRBV15 and TRBJ2-2, with D maybe TRBD1 (5 bases). The TCR was taken from an adult with an advanced solid tumor such as melanoma, head and neck, liver or kidney cancer. The sample in question was CD4+ or CD8+ T cells sorted from blood, obtained in a trial of the OX40 agonist ivuxolimab. In DNA form, the CDR3 reads TGTGCCACCAGCAGAGACAGGGCAAACACCGGGGAGCTGTTTTTT. Translated, it gives CATSRDRANTGELFF.